The text below deals with one T cell receptor (beta chain). Its antigen is not known. CDR1 is LGHNT, CDR2 FRNRAP, per germline. Trimming removed 11 bases from V and 3 bases from J, with 11 bases in between. This CDR3 has 12 residues. The entry originates in a study of T cell repertoires in cytomegalovirus infection. Looking at the study overall: Public TCR beta signature analysis indicated the presence of both CMV infection and matching HLA type.

TCRdb redid the calling of the reads with MiXCR, one entry per CDR3 protein. The data show roughly 160,000 distinct CDR3 sequences, about 22% seen once. Study-level results: Carriers of CMV and the relevant HLA type were discriminated by public TCR beta frequency.

This sample comprised CD8+ T cells from cultured PBMCs, obtained from culture after CMV antigen stimulation. The receptor's source is a human donor in good health (CMV status not recorded). Some clones in this sample may be carry-over from other donors' samples. The chain combines TRBV12-5 with TRBJ2-1; no reliable D call. The CDR3 bases are TGTGCTTCGATGGACGTCTACAATGAGCAGTTCTTC. Amino acid sequence: CASMDVYNEQFF.